These T cell receptor beta chains were read from a single sample in a study of blood T cell repertoires in COVID-19. Profiling relied on immunoSEQ multiplex PCR, and the TCRdb table lists in-frame clones only, not all of them. The table lists some 250,000 clones, 88% of them singletons. Sequencing was carried out using peripheral blood. The receptors derive from a woman aged 25 to 39 with acute or convalescent COVID-19. Each CDR3 is given without its conserved first and last residue. A D gene is named only where the DNA matches it firmly.

D gene | J gene | V gene | CDR3 protein
NA | TRBJ1-5 | TRBV11-2 | ASSHRDFNQPQH
TRBD2 | TRBJ2-3 | TRBV14 | ASSQDRTSGRLDTQY
NA | TRBJ2-5 | TRBV3-1/TRBV3-2 | ASSQDLKETQY
TRBD2 | TRBJ2-7 | TRBV9 | ASSVGASGSYEQY
TRBD2 | TRBJ2-7 | TRBV20-1 | SASPPPTSGTYEQY
NA | TRBJ2-7 | TRBV6-5 | ASSPSSSYEQY
NA | TRBJ2-7 | TRBV9 | ASSVGPTNYEQY
TRBD1 | TRBJ1-4 | TRBV11-3 | ASSFAGTVGEKLF
NA | TRBJ2-3 | TRBV7-9 | ASSIRDNTDTQY
NA | TRBJ1-1 | TRBV27 | ASRNRASRFQEEAF
TRBD1 | TRBJ1-1 | TRBV30 | AWSQGGWEAF
TRBD1 | TRBJ2-1 | TRBV15 | ATSFRDRASF
NA | TRBJ1-2 | TRBV6-6 | ASSYSVGSKPYGYT
NA | TRBJ2-3 | TRBV29-1 | SVASGFGDTQY
NA | TRBJ2-3 | TRBV9 | ASSVDSARTHNTQY
TRBD2 | TRBJ2-7 | TRBV27 | ASSRLAGNYEQY
TRBD1 | TRBJ1-1 | TRBV5-6 | ASIVTGGANTEAF
NA | TRBJ2-7 | TRBV27 | ASSSEGGRDGYSYEQY
TRBD2 | TRBJ2-3 | TRBV20-1 | SASRLAGGTDTQY
TRBD1 | TRBJ2-5 | TRBV5-1 | ASSDRDSFLTQY
TRBD2 | TRBJ2-5 | TRBV23-1 | ASPTGRGKWSRETQY
NA | TRBJ1-2 | TRBV27 | ASSLDAGYGYT
NA | TRBJ1-5 | TRBV19 | ASSSGHNSNQPQH
NA | TRBJ2-3 | TRBV6-2/TRBV6-3 | ASSYSIGDPTDTQY
NA | TRBJ1-5 | TRBV7-2 | ASSLGWGDGGTQH
NA | TRBJ1-3 | TRBV3-1/TRBV3-2 | ASSQDRGGFSGNTIY
NA | TRBJ2-7 | TRBV27 | ASSLGTVGRVYEQY